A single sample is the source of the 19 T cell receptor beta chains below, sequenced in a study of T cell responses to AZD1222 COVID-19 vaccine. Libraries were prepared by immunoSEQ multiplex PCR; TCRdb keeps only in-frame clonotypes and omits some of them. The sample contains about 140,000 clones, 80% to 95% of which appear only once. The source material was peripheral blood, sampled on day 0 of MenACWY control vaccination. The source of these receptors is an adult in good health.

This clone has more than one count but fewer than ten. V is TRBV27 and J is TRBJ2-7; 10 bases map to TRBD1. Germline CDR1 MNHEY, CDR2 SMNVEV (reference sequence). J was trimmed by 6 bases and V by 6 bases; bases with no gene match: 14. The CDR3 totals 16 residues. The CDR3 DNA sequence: TGTGCCAGCAGGATGAACACCGGGACAGGGGTATCCGAGCAGTACTTC. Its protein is CASRMNTGTGVSEQYF.

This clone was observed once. In DNA form, the CDR3 reads TGTGCCAGCAGCTTAGCTGCGGACAGGGGCTCTGGCTACACCTTC. It codes for CASSLAADRGSGYTF. The chain joins TRBV7-9 to TRBJ1-2, with 9 positions matching TRBD1. Germline lookup yields CDR1 SEHNR and CDR2 FQNEAQ (reference sequence). This CDR3 spans 15 amino acids. V lost 0 bases to trimming and J lost 7 bases; unmatched junction nucleotides: 6.

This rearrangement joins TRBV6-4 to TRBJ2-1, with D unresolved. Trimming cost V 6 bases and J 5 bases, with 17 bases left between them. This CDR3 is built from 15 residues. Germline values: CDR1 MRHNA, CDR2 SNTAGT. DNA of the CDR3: TGTGCCAGCAGCAGAAATGCGGAAGCGAACAATGAGCAGTTCTTC. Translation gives CASSRNAEANNEQFF.

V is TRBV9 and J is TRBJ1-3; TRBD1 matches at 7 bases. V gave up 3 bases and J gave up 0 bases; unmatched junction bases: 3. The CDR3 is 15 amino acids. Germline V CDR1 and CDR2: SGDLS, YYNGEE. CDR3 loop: CASSAAGGSGNTIYF. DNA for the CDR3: TGTGCCAGCAGCGCAGCAGGGGGCTCTGGAAACACCATATATTTT.

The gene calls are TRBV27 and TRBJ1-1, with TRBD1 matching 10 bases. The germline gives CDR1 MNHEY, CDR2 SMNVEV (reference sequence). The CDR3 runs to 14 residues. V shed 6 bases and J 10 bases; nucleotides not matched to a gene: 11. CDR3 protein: CASRSGQGGVRAFF. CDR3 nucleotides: TGTGCCAGCAGATCCGGACAGGGGGGCGTGCGAGCTTTCTTT.

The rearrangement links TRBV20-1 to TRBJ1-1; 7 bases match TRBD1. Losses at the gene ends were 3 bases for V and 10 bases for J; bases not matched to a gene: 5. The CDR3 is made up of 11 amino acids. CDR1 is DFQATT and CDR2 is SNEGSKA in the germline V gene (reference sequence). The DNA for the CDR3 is TGCAGTGCTAGTGATCGGGACAGAGCTTTCTTT. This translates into CSASDRDRAFF.

For the CDR3, the DNA is TGCGCCAGCAGCCGTGGAAGTTGGGTCAGCCCCAACTATGGCTACACCTTC. This sequence encodes CASSRGSWVSPNYGYTF. V is TRBV5-1 and J is TRBJ1-2; unclear D gene. The CDR3 spans 17 residues. The germline gives CDR1 SGHRS, CDR2 YFSETQ. Trimming removed 4 bases from V and 2 bases from J, with 21 bases in between.

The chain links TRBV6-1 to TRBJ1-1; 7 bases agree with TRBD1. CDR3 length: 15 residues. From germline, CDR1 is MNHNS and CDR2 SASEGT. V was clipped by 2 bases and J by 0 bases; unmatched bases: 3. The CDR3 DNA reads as TGTGCCAGCAGTGAAAGGACAGGCATGAACACTGAAGCTTTCTTT. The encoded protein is CASSERTGMNTEAFF.

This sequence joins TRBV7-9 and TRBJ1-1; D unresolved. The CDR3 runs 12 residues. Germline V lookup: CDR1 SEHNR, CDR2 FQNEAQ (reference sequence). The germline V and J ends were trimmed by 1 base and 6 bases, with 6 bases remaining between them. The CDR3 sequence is CASSLEYAEAFF. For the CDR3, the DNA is TGTGCCAGCAGCTTAGAGTATGCTGAAGCTTTCTTT.

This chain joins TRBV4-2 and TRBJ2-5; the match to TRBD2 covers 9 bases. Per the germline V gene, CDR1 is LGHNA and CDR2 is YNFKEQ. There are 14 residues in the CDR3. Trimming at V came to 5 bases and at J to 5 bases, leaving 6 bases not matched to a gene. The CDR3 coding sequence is TGTGCCAGCAGCGACCTAGCGGGGAGGGAGACCCAGTACTTC. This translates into CASSDLAGRETQYF.

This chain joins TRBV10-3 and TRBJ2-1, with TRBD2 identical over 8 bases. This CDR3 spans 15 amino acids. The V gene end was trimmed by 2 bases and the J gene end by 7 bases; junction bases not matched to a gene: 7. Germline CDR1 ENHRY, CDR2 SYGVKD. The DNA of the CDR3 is TGTGCCATCAGTGAGCTGTCTAGCGGGCTAAATGAGCAGTTCTTC. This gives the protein CAISELSSGLNEQFF.

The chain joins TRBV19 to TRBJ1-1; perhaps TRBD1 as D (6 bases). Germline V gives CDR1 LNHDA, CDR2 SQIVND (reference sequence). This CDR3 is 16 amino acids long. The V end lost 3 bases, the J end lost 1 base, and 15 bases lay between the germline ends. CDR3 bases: TGTGCCAGTAGTATCGAGGTCAGGGGATCGAACACTGAAGCTTTCTTT. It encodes CASSIEVRGSNTEAFF.

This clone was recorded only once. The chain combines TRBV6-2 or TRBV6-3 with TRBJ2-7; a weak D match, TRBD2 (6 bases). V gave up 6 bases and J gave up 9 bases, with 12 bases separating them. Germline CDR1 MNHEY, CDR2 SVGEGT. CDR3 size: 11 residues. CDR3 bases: TGTGCCAGCAGCCGCTACGGGGGGCAGTACTTC. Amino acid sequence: CASSRYGGQYF.

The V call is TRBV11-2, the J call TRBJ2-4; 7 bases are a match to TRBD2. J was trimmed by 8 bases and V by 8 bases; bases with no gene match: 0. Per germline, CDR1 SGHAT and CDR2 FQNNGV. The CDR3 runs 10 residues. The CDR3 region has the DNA TGTGCCAGCGGGAGGGACATTCAGTACTTC. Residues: CASGRDIQYF.

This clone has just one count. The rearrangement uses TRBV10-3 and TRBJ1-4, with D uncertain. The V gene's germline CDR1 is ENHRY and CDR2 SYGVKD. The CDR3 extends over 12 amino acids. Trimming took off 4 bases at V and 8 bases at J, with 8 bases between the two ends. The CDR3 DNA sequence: TGTGCCATCAGTGGGTATGGCGAAAAACTGTTTTTT. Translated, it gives CAISGYGEKLFF.

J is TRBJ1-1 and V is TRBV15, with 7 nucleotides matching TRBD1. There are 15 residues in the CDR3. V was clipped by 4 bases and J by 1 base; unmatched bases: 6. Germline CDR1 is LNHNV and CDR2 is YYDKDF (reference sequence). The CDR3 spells CATSTRQGRNTEAFF. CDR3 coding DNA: TGTGCCACCAGCACCCGACAGGGAAGGAACACTGAAGCTTTCTTT.

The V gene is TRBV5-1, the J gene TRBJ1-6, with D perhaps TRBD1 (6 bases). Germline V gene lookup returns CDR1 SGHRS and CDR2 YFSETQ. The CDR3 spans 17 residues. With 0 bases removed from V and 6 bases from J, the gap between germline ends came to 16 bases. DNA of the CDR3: TGCGCCAGCAGCTTGGTAGGAACAGGGCAGTCTAATTCACCCCTCCACTTT. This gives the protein CASSLVGTGQSNSPLHF.

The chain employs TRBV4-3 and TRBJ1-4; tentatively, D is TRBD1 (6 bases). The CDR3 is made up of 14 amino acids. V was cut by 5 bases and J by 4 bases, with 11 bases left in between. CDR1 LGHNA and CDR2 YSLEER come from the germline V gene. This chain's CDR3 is CASSWTVFNEKLFF. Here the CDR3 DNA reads TGCGCCAGCAGCTGGACAGTATTTAATGAAAAACTGTTTTTT.

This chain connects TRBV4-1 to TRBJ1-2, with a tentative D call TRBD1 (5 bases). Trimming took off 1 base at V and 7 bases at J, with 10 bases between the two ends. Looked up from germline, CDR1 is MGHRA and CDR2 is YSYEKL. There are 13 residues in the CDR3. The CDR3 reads CASSQAQGVGYTF. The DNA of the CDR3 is TGCGCCAGCAGCCAAGCGCAGGGCGTTGGCTACACCTTC.